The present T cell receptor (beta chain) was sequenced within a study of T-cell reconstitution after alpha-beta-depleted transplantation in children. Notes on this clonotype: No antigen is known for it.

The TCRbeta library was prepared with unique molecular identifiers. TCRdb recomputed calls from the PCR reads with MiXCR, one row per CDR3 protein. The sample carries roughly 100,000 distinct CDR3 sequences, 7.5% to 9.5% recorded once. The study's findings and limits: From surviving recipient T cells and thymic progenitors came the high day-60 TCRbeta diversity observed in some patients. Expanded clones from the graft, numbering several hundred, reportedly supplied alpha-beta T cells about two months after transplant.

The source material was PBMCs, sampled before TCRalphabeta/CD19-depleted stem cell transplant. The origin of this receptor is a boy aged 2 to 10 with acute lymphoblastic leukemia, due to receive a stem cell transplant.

The CDR3 loop reads CASSFGDSGNTIYF. CDR3 DNA sequence: TGTGCCAGCAGCTTTGGAGACTCTGGAAACACCATATATTTT. The chain has TRBV7-9 and TRBJ1-3, with D unclear. This CDR3 comprises 14 residues. Trimming shortened V by 3 bases and J by 0 bases, and 6 bases separated the two germline ends. From germline, CDR1 is SEHNR and CDR2 FQNEAQ (reference sequence).